The source of this TCR beta chain is a study of cytomegalovirus exposure and HLA in healthy donors (TCRdb year 2017). Background for the entire study: An earlier analysis of several hundred of the donors reported 250 to 350 Gb of sequence data and some 120 million unique TCR beta sequences from 190 million or so T cells. To study patterns of TCR occurrence, a later analysis re-analyzed previously published TCR beta repertoires from under 750 donors and added high-resolution HLA genotyping. HLA typing included class I and class II loci at four-digit resolution. Of the 300 to 450 genotyped donors, about 80% fell in the genetic ancestry cluster associated with self-reported Caucasian donors. Genome-wide SNP genotypes for about three fifths of the roughly 700 donors were used in a later genetic analysis, which treated that subset as a discovery cohort. High-throughput TCR immunosequencing, statistical association of individual TCRs with disease status, and machine learning were combined to predict cytomegalovirus infection status. The later analysis used no new phenotypic data to find candidate immune exposures, relying instead on TCR beta sequences and their occurrence across donors. Among about 390 genotyped donors of the cohort, an average of 235,054 unique TCR beta nucleotide sequences were sequenced per donor, roughly 20% of them non-productive. Typing coverage varied by locus: roughly 629-640 donors for A, B, C, DRB1 and DQB1; roughly 510 for DQA1; more than 600 for DPA1; roughly 450 for DPB1. Alongside the repertoire data, information on donor age, sex, ethnicity and CMV serostatus was compiled. A separate validation cohort of 100 to 150 different subjects was used in addition to the approximately 640-subject first cohort. An early release covering 550 to 700 HLA-typed donors comprised roughly 300 gigabases of sequencing data and 65 million to 100 million unique TCR sequences. Because of strong linkage in the cohort, roughly five DR-DQ haplotypes were treated as single units for association and clustering. In an earlier analysis of 500 to 650 of the donors, high-throughput TCR beta sequencing was used to judge whether each TCR beta V gene segment behaved as functional or pseudogenic. The T cell repertoires of around 730 subjects were profiled by immunosequencing and related to cytomegalovirus serostatus. The study was designed to test whether signatures of past pathogen exposure could be identified by cataloging public T cell receptors. Every discovery cohort repertoire had been produced on one sequencing platform.

The library was built by means of the immunoSEQ multiplex PCR assay. The multiplex PCR relied on a mix of 60 forward primers for TCR Vbeta segments and 13 reverse primers for TCR Jbeta segments. The CDR3 region of rearranged TCR beta genes was amplified from genomic DNA with a multiplex PCR assay. The Illumina HiSeq System was used to sequence the amplified TCR beta libraries as 87-base-pair reads. Concerning the study's data processing: Across the 670 or so repertoires, a later analysis counted approximately 75 million unique TCR beta chains, 8.5 million to 12 million of which were shared by at least two donors. Raw reads were error-corrected and collapsed into unique sequences with a nearest-neighbor algorithm that merged closely related sequences to remove PCR and sequencing errors. To assign V, D and J gene segments, CDR3 sequences were aligned to IMGT reference sequences. Each retained sequence needed at least a six-nucleotide match to both a V gene segment and a J gene segment. Rearrangements were classified as productive when the CDR3 lacked stop codons and remained in frame with V and J, and all other rearrangements were classified as non-productive. Following IMGT convention, CDR3 was defined as the stretch from the second conserved V-encoded cysteine up to the conserved J-encoded phenylalanine. The earlier analysis of about 530 of the donors excluded any sequence lacking an unambiguous match to a single V gene segment. In an earlier analysis of around 600 of the donors, V segments were called functional above 56.7% productive rearrangements and were called segregating when the between-donor standard deviation exceeded 5%. To diagnose cytomegalovirus status from the catalog of TCR beta chain sequences, a statistical classification framework was built. In a later analysis, V and J genes were assigned by comparing TCR nucleotide sequences against IMGT/GENE-DB human TR gene sequences. Using the TCRdist pipeline, a later analysis assigned CDR3 sequences along with most-parsimonious VDJ recombination scenarios. In a later analysis, every TCR beta chain was defined by the combination of its CDR3 amino acid sequence and its V-gene family, and reads without a unique V-gene family were dropped. To address suspected cross-contamination and a sequencing artifact, a later analysis removed roughly 640 highly shared, low-generation-probability nucleotide sequences. A later analysis calculated a clonal expansion index for each public chain from normalized within-repertoire ranks of inferred template counts. A later analysis computed generation probabilities with a VDJ recombination model fitted to out-of-frame rearrangements, and checked the results against IGoR. A later analysis scored TCR-TCR, TCR-HLA and TCR-CMV co-occurrence with hypergeometric tests, applying a repertoire-size bias correction to TCR pairs. In a later analysis, false discovery rates were estimated by permuting HLA or CMV assignments 20 times. In a later analysis, co-occurring TCRs were grouped with DBSCAN, and TCRdist sequence similarity was added when clustering was performed within HLA-allele-positive subsets. Co-occurrence clustering excluded repertoires with fewer than 30,000 or more than 120,000 public chains, plus five with anomalous nucleotide sharing. Imported from immuneACCESS, the table was reduced by TCRdb to in-frame sequences with V and J called. These copies leave out some clones; in studies compared against another copy, an unresolved V gene accounts for under half, and the cause of the remainder is not known. V, J and clone size are those of that table, while D and trimming were read from the DNA. The sample table lists around 200,000 clones, roughly 80% of them with a count of one. The top ten hold around 1.6% of the sample.

From its cysteine to its phenylalanine, the CDR3 spans 15 amino acids. Just the 45-base CDR3 DNA is kept, in frame starting at base 1. Germline trimming amounts to 1 base on V and 8 bases on J, with 8 as the count of junction bases outside the gene matches. CDR1 and CDR2 are read off the germline V gene as LGHNA and YNFKEQ. With respect to this clone: The target of this receptor is not known. Qualities for individual bases were not recorded, and no much larger clone is one base off.

The cohort consisted of 650 to 850 healthy bone marrow donors. All cohort members were sampled while nominally healthy, although unrecorded immune exposures were likely present. The donor was CMV seronegative and was included in the group of under 450 seronegative cohort members. Every donor gave a peripheral blood sample, and the peripheral blood mononuclear cells from that sample were used for TCR beta sequencing. The Qiagen DNeasy Blood Extraction Kit was used to extract genomic DNA from the blood cell samples. The paper as a whole reports these results and caveats: Strong co-occurrence of HLA alleles, especially DR and DQ, made assigning TCR associations to individual alleles difficult. Correlated functional status among segregating V segments might reflect linkage disequilibrium, but an unknown experimental factor could not be ruled out. Some IMGT-functional V segments, including TRBV6-2 and TRBV6-3, could not be distinguished by the 87-base-pair reads and were therefore excluded. In a later analysis, HLA-associated TCR beta chains showed more clonal expansion and lower generation probabilities than non-associated chains that were equally common. Because counts were too low, approximately 15 rarely observed V segments, including chromosome 9 orphons, were excluded from the earlier analysis of 587 of the donors. A cluster of highly shared sequence variants was judged likely to represent a technical artifact of the sequencing pipeline. A later analysis found that TCR association rates varied across HLA loci, with DRB1 alleles showing the most associated TCRs and HLA-C alleles the fewest. A later analysis reported that several top co-occurrence clusters appeared linked to parvovirus B19, influenza, CMV and Epstein-Barr virus. Most TCR sequences were seen in very few donors, while some public TCRs were found in many individuals. A later analysis associated around 16,000 TCR beta sequences with specific HLA alleles at a false discovery rate of 0.05. This cohort had only TCR beta chains sequenced, and the lack of alpha or paired-chain data limited which features could be detected. CMV serostatus was the only immune exposure information available for the cohort. According to a later analysis, most CMV-associated TCR beta chains appeared to be HLA-restricted, and the HLA associations seemed to be driven largely by CMV exposure. V-gene and J-gene trimming of TCR beta chains was associated with a missense DCLRE1C variant in a later genetic analysis, and the association was replicated in an independent cohort. Three of the identified cytomegalovirus-associated TCR beta chains were confirmed in vitro to be specific for cytomegalovirus antigens. In an earlier analysis of 587 of the donors, most TCR beta V segments were observed in productive rearrangements about 90% or about 30% of the time, broadly matching IMGT annotations. According to the authors, the approach could potentially be generalized to other disease states and immunological phenotypes. A further reported finding was that TCR beta sequences accurately predicted the HLA-A and HLA-B alleles for most subjects in the first cohort. A total of about 180 TCR beta chains were listed by the study as associated with cytomegalovirus. According to a later genetic analysis, donors in an Asian-associated ancestry cluster had fewer N-insertions in productive TCRs than the roughly 700-donor mean. HLA typing was unavailable for some donors at each locus, so association tests used only the typed subset. Cytomegalovirus status was reported to be diagnosed by the classifier with high specificity and sensitivity in both the original and validation cohorts. Sequencing depth was assumed to be roughly uniform across donors in the presence/absence analyses, though that assumption may not hold.

The TCR sequence derives from a woman aged 18-29 years in good health and CMV-seronegative. Source material: PBMCs. Rearrangement joined TRBV4-2 to TRBJ2-1; 7 middle bases align to TRBD1. The bases read TGTGCCAGCAGCCAAGCCAATAGACAGGGTGATGAGCAGTTCTTC. Translated, it gives CASSQANRQGDEQFF.